This record looks at one T cell receptor (beta chain) sequence and its context. Its antigen is undetermined. In the PCR, 60 Vbeta and 13 Jbeta primers were used. The method was immunoSEQ multiplex PCR; TCRdb's version includes in-frame clones alone and lacks a portion of them. There are around 78,000 clones in the sample; around 80% occur only once, and approximately 1% lies in the top ten. Germline assignment: CDR1 MNHNS and CDR2 SASEGT. V gave up 3 bases and J gave up 1 base; unmatched junction bases: 14. This CDR3 contains 18 residues. This specimen comes from a study of cytomegalovirus exposure and HLA in healthy donors. Regarding the study as a whole: CMV antigen specificity of a few CMV-associated chains was confirmed in vitro.

The clonotype was recovered from a male donor in good health and CMV-seronegative. J is TRBJ1-2 and V is TRBV6-1; 7 bases map to TRBD1. Sequencing input: PBMCs. In DNA, the CDR3 is TGTGCCAGCAGTGACCCAGCGGGCACAGGGGCACTTAACTATGGCTACACCTTC. Protein product: CASSDPAGTGALNYGYTF.